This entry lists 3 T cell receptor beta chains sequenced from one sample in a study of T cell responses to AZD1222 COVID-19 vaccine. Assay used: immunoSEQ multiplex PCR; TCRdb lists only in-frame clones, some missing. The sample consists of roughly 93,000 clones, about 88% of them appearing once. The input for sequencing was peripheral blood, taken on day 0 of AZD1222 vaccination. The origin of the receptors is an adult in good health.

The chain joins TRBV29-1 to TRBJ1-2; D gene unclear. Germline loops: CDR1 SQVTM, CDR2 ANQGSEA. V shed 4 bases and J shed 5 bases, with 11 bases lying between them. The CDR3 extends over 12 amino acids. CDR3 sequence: CSVADVGYGYTF. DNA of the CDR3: TGCAGCGTTGCTGATGTGGGATATGGCTACACCTTC.

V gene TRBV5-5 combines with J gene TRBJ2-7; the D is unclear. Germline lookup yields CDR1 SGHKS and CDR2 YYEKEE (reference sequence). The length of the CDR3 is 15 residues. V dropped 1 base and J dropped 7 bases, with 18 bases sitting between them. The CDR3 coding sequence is TGTGCCAGCAGCTTGTCGGTTCTGAGGCCTAGGGAGCAGTACTTC. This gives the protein CASSLSVLRPREQYF. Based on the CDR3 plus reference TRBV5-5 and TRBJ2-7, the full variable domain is DAGVTQSPTHLIKTRGQQVTLRCSPISGHKSVSWYQQVLGQGPQFIFQYYEKEERGRGNFPDRFSARQFPNYSSELNVNALLLGDSALYLCASSLSVLRPREQYFGPGTRLTVT.

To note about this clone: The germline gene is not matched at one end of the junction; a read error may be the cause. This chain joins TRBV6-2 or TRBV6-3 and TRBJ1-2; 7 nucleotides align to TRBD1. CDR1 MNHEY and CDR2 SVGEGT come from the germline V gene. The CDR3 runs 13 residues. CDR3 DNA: TGTGCCAGCAGTTCCGCCCCGAACAGGGGAAACGCCTTC. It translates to CASSSAPNRGNAF.